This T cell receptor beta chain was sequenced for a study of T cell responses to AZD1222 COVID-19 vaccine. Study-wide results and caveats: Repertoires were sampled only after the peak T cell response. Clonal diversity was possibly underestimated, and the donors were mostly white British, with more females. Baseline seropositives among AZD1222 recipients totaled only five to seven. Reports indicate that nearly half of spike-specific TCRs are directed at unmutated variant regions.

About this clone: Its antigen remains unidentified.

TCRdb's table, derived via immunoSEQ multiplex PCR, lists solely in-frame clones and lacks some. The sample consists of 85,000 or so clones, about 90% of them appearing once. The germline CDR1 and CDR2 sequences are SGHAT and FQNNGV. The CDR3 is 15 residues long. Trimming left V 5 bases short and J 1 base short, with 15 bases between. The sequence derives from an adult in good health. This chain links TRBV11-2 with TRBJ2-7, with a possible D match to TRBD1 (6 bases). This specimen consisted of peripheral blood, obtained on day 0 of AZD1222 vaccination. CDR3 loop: CASSILQGPSYEQYF. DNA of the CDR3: TGTGCCAGCAGCATTTTACAGGGCCCATCCTACGAGCAGTACTTC.